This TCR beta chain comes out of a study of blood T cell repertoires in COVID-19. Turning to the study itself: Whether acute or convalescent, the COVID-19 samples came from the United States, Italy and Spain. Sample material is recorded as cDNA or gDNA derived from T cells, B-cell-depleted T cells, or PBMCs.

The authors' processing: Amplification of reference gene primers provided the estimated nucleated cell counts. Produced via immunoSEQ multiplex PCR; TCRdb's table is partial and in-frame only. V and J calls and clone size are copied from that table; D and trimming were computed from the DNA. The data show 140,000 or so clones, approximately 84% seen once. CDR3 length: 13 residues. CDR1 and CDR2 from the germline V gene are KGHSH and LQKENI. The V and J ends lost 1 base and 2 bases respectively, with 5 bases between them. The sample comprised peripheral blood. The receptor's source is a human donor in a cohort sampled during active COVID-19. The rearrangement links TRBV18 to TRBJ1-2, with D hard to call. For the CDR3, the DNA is TGTGCCAGCTCACCACGGCAGAACTATGGCTACACCTTC. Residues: CASSPRQNYGYTF.